These 20 T cell receptor beta chains were sequenced from one sample in a study of OX40 agonist ivuxolimab in advanced cancers. TCRdb's table, derived via immunoSEQ multiplex PCR, lists solely in-frame clones and lacks some. The table shows 40,000 to 45,000 clones, with around 89% occurring only once. The material was CD4+ or CD8+ T cells sorted from blood, obtained in a trial of the OX40 agonist ivuxolimab. The receptors originated from an adult with an advanced solid tumor such as melanoma, head and neck, liver or kidney cancer.

The rearrangement uses TRBV14 and TRBJ2-3; D may match TRBD1 or TRBD2 (5 bases each). Trimming took 4 bases from V and 1 from J, leaving 18 bases between them. Germline loops: CDR1 SGHDN, CDR2 FVKESK. The CDR3 is made up of 17 amino acids. The CDR3 DNA sequence: TGTGCCAGCAGCCCCCCGGGGACGGTCCTGGGCACAGATACGCAGTATTTT. This encodes CASSPPGTVLGTDTQYF.

The chain is built from TRBV11-2 and TRBJ2-3; a weak D match, TRBD2 (5 bases). Germline loops: CDR1 SGHAT, CDR2 FQNNGV. V was trimmed by 2 bases and J by 7 bases, leaving 13 bases between them. The CDR3 length is 14 residues. CDR3 in amino acids: CASSLSLGVNTQYF. The CDR3 DNA reads as TGTGCCAGCAGCTTAAGCCTCGGGGTGAATACGCAGTATTTT. Combining the CDR3 with reference TRBV11-2 and TRBJ2-3 gives the whole variable domain EAGVAQSPRYKIIEKRQSVAFWCNPISGHATLYWYQQILGQGPKLLIQFQNNGVVDDSQLPKDRFSAERLKGVDSTLKIQPAKLEDSAVYLCASSLSLGVNTQYFGPGTRLTVL.

The rearrangement joins TRBV21-1 to TRBJ2-1; the table's D call, TRBD2, has no DNA check behind it. TRBV21-1 is an annotated pseudogene. The CDR3 is made up of 17 amino acids. DNA for the CDR3: TGTGCCAGCAGCTTAAACCTGCAGCGGGAGGGTGATAATGAGCAGTTCTTC. Its protein product is CASSLNLQREGDNEQFF.

A single count supports this clone. The genes are TRBV10-3 and TRBJ2-5, with D perhaps matching TRBD1 or TRBD2 (5 bases each). Trimming took 10 bases from V and 2 from J, leaving 14 bases between them. Germline CDR1 ENHRY, CDR2 SYGVKD. The CDR3 consists of 13 residues. The CDR3 spells CATSRDGQETQYF. DNA of the CDR3: TGTGCCACCTCCCGGGACGGACAAGAGACCCAGTACTTC.

The J gene is TRBJ2-7, the V gene TRBV18; D perhaps matches TRBD2 (6 bases). V lost 0 bases and J lost 3, with 15 bases in between. The CDR3 extends over 16 amino acids. Germline V gives CDR1 KGHSH, CDR2 LQKENI. The CDR3 reads CASSPPKAGTFYEQYF. The CDR3 nucleotides are TGTGCCAGCTCACCACCGAAAGCCGGGACTTTCTACGAGCAGTACTTC.

This clone was observed a single time. This rearrangement joins TRBV25-1 to TRBJ2-3, with D tentatively TRBD1 or TRBD2 (7 bases each). The CDR3 has 16 amino acids. Germline CDR1 is MGHDK and CDR2 is SYGVNS. Between the trimmed V and J ends, which lost 1 base and 1 base, there was a span of 12 bases. The CDR3 region is CASSEWGGGRTDTQYF. The CDR3 nucleotides read TGTGCCAGCAGTGAATGGGGAGGGGGCCGCACAGATACGCAGTATTTT.

The gene calls are TRBV6-6 and TRBJ1-1, with 7 bases that match TRBD1. Germline lookup yields CDR1 MNHNY and CDR2 SVGAGI (reference sequence). With V trimmed by 6 bases and J by 4 bases, 5 bases remained unmatched. The CDR3 extends over 13 amino acids. The CDR3 region is CASSQGTATEAFF. The CDR3 DNA is TGTGCCAGCAGCCAAGGGACAGCCACTGAAGCTTTCTTT.

DNA for the CDR3: TGTGCCAGCAGTTACGGTCGTAGCGGGAGGGTCAGCACCGGGGAGCTGTTTTTT. It translates to CASSYGRSGRVSTGELFF. The V gene is TRBV6-7, the J gene TRBJ2-2; 11 bases map to TRBD2. TRBV6-7 is known as an ORF, though its function is uncertain. After removal of 2 bases from V and 4 bases from J, the junction contained 9 bases not matched to a gene. The CDR3 has 18 residues.

The gene calls are TRBV5-1 and TRBJ1-3; D is undetermined. CDR1 is SGHRS, CDR2 YFSETQ, per germline. The CDR3 spans 15 residues. V gave up 0 bases and J gave up 7 bases, with 14 bases separating them. The CDR3 loop reads CASSLAGQKSNTIYF. In DNA, the CDR3 is TGCGCCAGCAGCTTGGCCGGCCAGAAGAGCAACACCATATATTTT.

The chain combines TRBV4-1 with TRBJ2-3; 9 nucleotides match TRBD2. There are 19 residues in the CDR3. Germline-derived CDR1 and CDR2 are MGHRA and YSYEKL. The V segment lost 6 bases and the J segment 2 bases; nucleotides outside the gene matches: 18. The CDR3 DNA is TGCGCCAGCAGGGAGCGGGTGGTAGCGGGAGTTTCGGCCACAGATACGCAGTATTTT. This codes for CASRERVVAGVSATDTQYF.

The chain carries TRBV19 and TRBJ2-5; the D gene is possibly TRBD1 (5 bases). V was shortened by 6 bases and J by 2 bases, with 10 bases between the two germline ends. The germline CDR1 and CDR2 sequences are LNHDA and SQIVND (reference sequence). The CDR3 runs 13 residues. The CDR3 protein is CASRRQTQETQYF. The CDR3 DNA follows: TGTGCCAGTAGGCGACAGACACAAGAGACCCAGTACTTC.

This chain connects TRBV19 to TRBJ2-5, with TRBD1 matching over 9 bases. The J call could be wrong; TRBJ2-7 is a better fit for the DNA end. This CDR3 is built from 15 residues. Germline V lookup: CDR1 LNHDA, CDR2 SQIVND (reference sequence). CDR3 region: CASSSQTGGSSEQYF. CDR3 bases: TGTGCCAGTAGTTCCCAGACAGGGGGATCCAGCGAGCAGTACTTC.

The rearrangement joins TRBV28 to TRBJ1-2, with D possibly matching TRBD1 (6 bases). V lost 2 bases to trimming and J lost 8 bases, with 9 bases between them. The CDR3 sequence is 12 residues long. CDR1 and CDR2 (germline): MDHEN, SYDVKM. Here the CDR3 DNA reads TGTGCCAGCAGTTTAGGACAGCGCGGCTACACCTTC. Protein: CASSLGQRGYTF.

The chain combines TRBV2 with TRBJ2-3; D may be TRBD1 or TRBD2 (6 bases each). Germline V gives CDR1 SNHLY, CDR2 FYNNEI. This CDR3 spans 16 amino acids. V gave up 1 base and J gave up 4 bases, with 15 bases separating them. For the CDR3, the DNA is TGTGCCAGCAGTGAAGATAGGGGGAGGTTGGCAGATACGCAGTATTTT. Translating it yields CASSEDRGRLADTQYF.

The chain uses TRBV5-1 and TRBJ1-2; weak D call: TRBD1 (6 bases). The germline V gene has CDR1 SGHRS and CDR2 YFSETQ. V shed 4 bases and J shed 3 bases, with 13 bases lying between them. The CDR3 consists of 14 residues. As DNA, the CDR3 is TGCGCCAGCAGCCCGGAGGGGGACTACTATGGCTACACCTTC. This gives the protein CASSPEGDYYGYTF.

The rearrangement joins TRBV2 to TRBJ2-1, with TRBD2 as a possible D gene (6 bases). The germline V gene encodes CDR1 SNHLY and CDR2 FYNNEI. There are 14 residues in the CDR3. The germline V and J ends were trimmed by 10 bases and 0 bases, with 13 bases remaining between them. CDR3 sequence reads: CAKESGRSYNEQFF. CDR3 bases: TGTGCCAAGGAGAGCGGGCGCTCCTACAATGAGCAGTTCTTC.

The rearrangement links TRBV7-9 to TRBJ1-2, with D unresolved. CDR3 size: 12 residues. Per the germline V gene, CDR1 is SEHNR and CDR2 is FQNEAQ (reference sequence). Trimming shortened V by 3 bases and J by 10 bases, and 12 bases separated the two germline ends. The CDR3 protein is CASSFTPGSYTF. The CDR3 nucleotides read TGTGCCAGCAGCTTCACCCCTGGCTCCTACACCTTC.

This chain connects TRBV5-1 to TRBJ1-4; D is undetermined. V lost 0 bases and J lost 0, with 9 bases in between. Looked up from germline, CDR1 is SGHRS and CDR2 is YFSETQ. The CDR3 sequence is 16 residues long. CDR3 protein: CASSLAPPATNEKLFF. CDR3 DNA: TGCGCCAGCAGCTTGGCCCCACCTGCAACTAATGAAAAACTGTTTTTT.

This sequence joins TRBV2 and TRBJ1-1; 10 bases fit TRBD1. Germline CDR1 is SNHLY and CDR2 is FYNNEI. The CDR3 is made up of 14 amino acids. Unmatched junction bases numbered 9, after V lost 7 bases and J lost 7 bases. CDR3 nucleotide sequence: TGTGCCAGCACTAAAACGGGGGACAGGGGTGAAGCTTTCTTT. Amino acid sequence: CASTKTGDRGEAFF. The whole variable domain, filled in from reference TRBV2 and TRBJ1-1, reads EPEVTQTPSHQVTQMGQEVILRCVPISNHLYFYWYRQILGQKVEFLVSFYNNEISEKSEIFDDQFSVERPDGSNFTLKIRSTKLEDSAMYFCASTKTGDRGEAFFGQGTRLTVV.

The chain combines TRBV27 with TRBJ1-2, with D maybe TRBD1 (6 bases). The CDR3 is 13 amino acids. CDR1 is MNHEY and CDR2 is SMNVEV in the germline V gene (reference sequence). V was cut by 8 bases and J by 7 bases, with 17 bases left in between. CDR3 nucleotide sequence: TGTGCCAGCCGACCGCAACAGGGAATTGGCTACACCTTC. Residues: CASRPQQGIGYTF.